The 27 T cell receptor beta chains presented below share a single source sample, sequenced in a study of metastatic and nonmetastatic thyroid tumors. All patients were untreated before thyroid surgery. TCRdb re-processed the PCR reads through MiXCR. The table records 20,000 or so clones, approximately 14% of them present only once. Input material: blood. The source is a female donor with papillary thyroid cancer or a benign thyroid nodule (not recorded which). Some clones in this sample may be carry-over from other donors' samples.

There are many counts of this clone. Here the CDR3 reads CASSVPSGEGSTDTQYF. CDR3 DNA sequence: TGTGCCAGCAGCGTTCCTAGCGGGGAGGGGAGCACAGATACGCAGTATTTT. The J gene is TRBJ2-3, the V gene TRBV9; 9 bases line up with TRBD2. Germline CDR1 is SGDLS and CDR2 is YYNGEE. The CDR3 is 17 amino acids. J lost 0 bases, V lost 2 bases, and 7 bases had no gene match.

This clone is categorized as medium-sized. This sequence joins TRBV19 and TRBJ1-5; D is possibly TRBD1 (6 bases). The CDR3 length is 14 residues. V gave up 6 bases and J gave up 6 bases, with 15 bases separating them. Germline V gives CDR1 LNHDA, CDR2 SQIVND (reference sequence). The CDR3 loop reads CASSPFARGQPQHF. The CDR3 coding sequence is TGTGCCAGTAGCCCTTTCGCCAGGGGTCAGCCCCAGCATTTT.

V and J are TRBV11-3 and TRBJ2-3; 10 bases align to TRBD2. The trim removed 4 bases at V and 6 bases at J, leaving 7 bases unmatched. The CDR3 contains 15 residues. Germline lookup yields CDR1 SGHNT and CDR2 YENEEA. The CDR3 spells CASSSSAGGRDTQYF. The DNA for the CDR3 is TGTGCCAGCAGCTCTTCAGCGGGAGGGCGGGATACGCAGTATTTT.

This clone was detected many times. The rearrangement joins TRBV11-2 to TRBJ2-7; TRBD1 might be the D (6 bases). CDR1 is SGHAT, CDR2 FQNNGV, per germline. Trimming pared 2 bases from V and 1 base from J, leaving 12 bases between. CDR3 size: 15 residues. Written as DNA, the CDR3 is TGTGCCAGCAGCTTATTACAGGGCCCTTCCTACGAGCAGTACTTC. This sequence encodes CASSLLQGPSYEQYF.

The rearrangement joins TRBV18 to TRBJ1-2; D possibly corresponds to TRBD1 (5 bases). Trimming stripped 3 bases from V and 3 bases from J, with 17 bases between. Germline CDR1 KGHSH, CDR2 LQKENI. The CDR3 is made up of 16 amino acids. The CDR3 region has the DNA TGTGCCAGCTCACCCGACAGCCTCAGAGGGTACTATGGCTACACCTTC. It yields the protein CASSPDSLRGYYGYTF.

Many counts were recorded for this clone. V gene TRBV5-4 combines with J gene TRBJ2-3; 9 nucleotides agree with TRBD2. Germline trimming cut 2 bases from V and 1 base from J; bases unmatched to any gene: 8. The CDR3 has 17 amino acids. Per the germline V gene, CDR1 is SGHNT and CDR2 is YYREEE (reference sequence). The CDR3 reads CASSFLAGGRRTDTQYF. The CDR3 DNA follows: TGTGCCAGCAGCTTTCTTGCGGGGGGGCGTCGCACAGATACGCAGTATTTT.

In this sample, this clone turned up many times. This sequence joins TRBV5-1 and TRBJ1-3; D might be TRBD1 (5 bases). The length of the CDR3 is 17 residues. Germline CDR1 is SGHRS and CDR2 is YFSETQ. V was clipped by 4 bases and J by 4 bases, with 21 bases between them. CDR3 nucleotide sequence: TGCGCCAGCAGCCCCGGCCCTCAGGGTTGGAGCGGAAACACCATATATTTT. Its translation is CASSPGPQGWSGNTIYF.

This clone has at least ten counts. The chain uses TRBV30 and TRBJ2-5, with unresolved D. V lost 0 bases, J lost 5 bases, and 10 bases lay in between. Looked up from germline, CDR1 is GTSNPN and CDR2 is SVGIG (reference sequence). This CDR3 has 13 residues. In DNA, the CDR3 is TGTGCCTGGAGTGTACCCAGCGTGGAGACCCAGTACTTC. This sequence encodes CAWSVPSVETQYF.

This clone was seen only once. The V call is TRBV11-2, the J call TRBJ1-2; D is uncertain. From germline, CDR1 is SGHAT and CDR2 FQNNGV. The CDR3 runs to 15 residues. Trimming cost V 5 bases and J 0 bases, with 13 bases left between them. The CDR3 reads CASSPWTGANYGYTF. The CDR3 nucleotides read TGTGCCAGCAGCCCGTGGACCGGCGCTAACTATGGCTACACCTTC.

This clone was recorded at least ten times. The V and J genes are TRBV7-8 and TRBJ1-5, with D perhaps TRBD1 (6 bases). The germline V gene encodes CDR1 SGHVS and CDR2 FQNEAQ. CDR3 size: 17 residues. The V end lost 6 bases, the J end lost 0 bases, and 18 bases lay between the germline ends. This chain's CDR3 is CASSSTTGTNSNQPQHF. The CDR3 coding sequence is TGTGCCAGCAGTTCAACAACAGGGACTAATAGCAATCAGCCCCAGCATTTT.

This clone turned up a few times. V is TRBV6-9 and J is TRBJ2-1, with a tentative D call TRBD1 (8 bases). Trimming took off 6 bases at V and 6 bases at J, with 12 bases between the two ends. The CDR3 consists of 13 residues. Looked up from germline, CDR1 is MNHGY and CDR2 is SVAAGI. In DNA, the CDR3 is TGTGCCAGCAGCTACAGGGGGGGCAATGAGCAGTTCTTC. This codes for CASSYRGGNEQFF.

In this sample, this clone turned up many times. This rearrangement joins TRBV11-1 to TRBJ2-3; TRBD2 matches at 8 bases. The ends lost 1 base at V and 2 bases at J; junction bases unmatched: 5. The CDR3 is 16 residues long. The germline CDR1 and CDR2 sequences are SGHAT and FQDESV (reference sequence). CDR3 sequence reads: CASSLGPGGNTDTQYF. The DNA for the CDR3 is TGTGCCAGCAGCTTAGGTCCGGGGGGGAACACAGATACGCAGTATTTT.

The chain joins TRBV7-6 to TRBJ1-4; 8 bases agree with TRBD1. Germline CDR1 is SGHVS and CDR2 is FNYEAQ. J gave up 7 bases and V 5 bases, and 6 bases lay outside the gene matches. The CDR3 length is 14 residues. The CDR3 is CASSIGQGGEKLFF. CDR3 bases: TGTGCCAGCAGCATAGGACAGGGCGGTGAAAAACTGTTTTTT.

Remarks on this clone: Its ends do not fully match the called genes, so a read error is possible. The chain is built from TRBV18 and TRBJ1-5; D perhaps matches TRBD1 (5 bases). The CDR3 is 16 amino acids. Germline values: CDR1 KGHSH, CDR2 LQKENI. The CDR3 DNA reads as TGTGCCAGCTCACCGGACCGGGGGAACTTAAATCGGCCCCAGCATTTT. Its translation is CASSPDRGNLNRPQHF.

This clone was found a few times. The chain couples TRBV2 to TRBJ2-7; D call uncertain. The V end was cut by 6 bases, the J end by 3 bases, with 3 bases between. Per the germline V gene, CDR1 is SNHLY and CDR2 is FYNNEI. The CDR3 loop spans 10 amino acids. Written as DNA, the CDR3 is TGTGCCAGCAGGGTCTACGAGCAGTACTTC. This translates into CASRVYEQYF.

This clone was observed many times. A much larger clone lies one base from this, so it may be a read error. This sample includes further DNA sequences coding for the same CDR3. The chain couples TRBV6-1 to TRBJ1-6; D gene ambiguous. The length of the CDR3 is 16 residues. V was shortened by 5 bases and J by 0 bases, with 11 bases between the two germline ends. CDR1 and CDR2 (germline): MNHNS, SASEGT. The CDR3 sequence: CASSWQISSYNSPLHF. The CDR3 region has the DNA TGTGCCAGCAGTTGGCAGATCAGCTCCTATAATTCACCCCTCCACTTT.

This clone was seen once. The chain recombines TRBV4-1 with TRBJ2-5; D unclear. CDR3 length: 13 amino acids. The V and J ends lost 4 bases and 0 bases respectively, with 6 bases between them. Germline-derived CDR1 and CDR2 are MGHRA and YSYEKL. The CDR3 bases are TGCGCCAGCAGCCCACGGTACCAAGAGACCCAGTACTTC. Its translation: CASSPRYQETQYF.

This clone was seen many times. The chain combines TRBV4-3 with TRBJ1-3, with D tentatively TRBD1 (6 bases). V dropped 0 bases and J dropped 1 base, with 10 bases sitting between them. The germline gives CDR1 LGHNA, CDR2 YSLEER. The CDR3 is 16 amino acids. The CDR3 here is CASSQDLRGSGNTIYF. The CDR3 DNA reads as TGCGCCAGCAGCCAAGATTTGAGGGGGTCTGGAAACACCATATATTTT.

This clone was seen many times. The chain is built from TRBV20-1 and TRBJ2-3, with D hard to call. The CDR3 runs to 11 residues. CDR1 and CDR2 from the germline V gene are DFQATT and SNEGSKA (reference sequence). Trimming left V 3 bases short and J 3 bases short, with 4 bases between. The CDR3: CSASRTDTQYF. For the CDR3, the DNA is TGCAGTGCTAGTAGAACAGATACGCAGTATTTT.

This clone has at least ten counts. The genes are TRBV3-1 and TRBJ1-2, with D maybe TRBD1 (5 bases). V lost 4 bases, J lost 4 bases, and 16 bases lay in between. CDR3 length: 15 amino acids. The V gene's germline CDR1 is LGHDT and CDR2 YNNKEL (reference sequence). CDR3 DNA sequence: TGTGCCAGCAGCCCGCCTGGGACCGCCACCTATGGCTACACCTTC. Its translation: CASSPPGTATYGYTF.

The chain has TRBV12-3 or TRBV12-4 and TRBJ2-3, with 14 bases lining up with TRBD2. The CDR3 has 16 amino acids. V was pared by 6 bases and J by 2 bases, with 4 bases of the junction left unmatched. The CDR3 region has the DNA TGTGCCAGCAGCGTGACTAGCGGGGGGGACACAGATACGCAGTATTTT. It is translated as CASSVTSGGDTDTQYF.

This rearrangement joins TRBV7-3 to TRBJ2-7; TRBD1 matches 8 bases. J lost 6 bases, V lost 5 bases, and 9 bases had no gene match. The germline gives CDR1 SGHTA, CDR2 FQGTGA. The CDR3 has 14 residues. CDR3 sequence reads: CASSPQTGVGEQYF. CDR3 bases: TGTGCCAGCAGCCCGCAGACAGGGGTTGGCGAGCAGTACTTC.

This clone has ten or more counts. The chain has TRBV4-1 and TRBJ2-7; 13 bases align to TRBD2. The CDR3 has 16 amino acids. The V gene's germline CDR1 is MGHRA and CDR2 YSYEKL. With 2 bases clipped from V and 7 bases from J, the junction kept 8 bases outside the gene matches. The CDR3 loop reads CASSQLWTSGSREQYF. CDR3 bases: TGCGCCAGCAGCCAATTATGGACTAGCGGGAGCAGAGAGCAGTACTTC.

By its share, this clone is medium-sized. The DNA for the CDR3 is TGTGCCAGCAGTTCGGGGGGGACTGAAGCTTTCTTT. Translating it yields CASSSGGTEAFF. The chain has TRBV6-1 and TRBJ1-1; maybe TRBD1 (5 bases). The CDR3 has 12 amino acids. Trimming left V 5 bases short and J 5 bases short, with 9 bases between. Germline V lookup: CDR1 MNHNS, CDR2 SASEGT.

The table lists this clone with many counts. The chain is built from TRBV5-1 and TRBJ2-3; TRBD2 matches at 9 bases. Germline V gene data show CDR1 as SGHRS and CDR2 as YFSETQ. CDR3 size: 18 residues. J gave up 4 bases and V 2 bases, and 14 bases lay outside the gene matches. The CDR3 DNA is TGCGCCAGCAGCTTACTTAGCGGGAGCCCGGGGGGTCCAGATACGCAGTATTTT. This gives the protein CASSLLSGSPGGPDTQYF. Filled out from reference TRBV5-1 and TRBJ2-3, the complete variable domain reads KAGVTQTPRYLIKTRGQQVTLSCSPISGHRSVSWYQQTPGQGLQFLFEYFSETQRNKGNFPGRFSGRQFSNSRSEMNVSTLELGDSALYLCASSLLSGSPGGPDTQYFGPGTRLTVL.

At least ten counts were recorded for this clone. The genes are TRBV5-5 and TRBJ2-5; D remains unclear. The length of the CDR3 is 14 residues. Per the germline V gene, CDR1 is SGHKS and CDR2 is YYEKEE (reference sequence). V lost 4 bases and J lost 3, with 13 bases in between. The CDR3 sequence: CASSPWEGEETQYF. CDR3 nucleotides: TGTGCCAGCAGCCCGTGGGAAGGAGAAGAGACCCAGTACTTC. Complete variable domain (other parts from reference TRBV5-5 and TRBJ2-5): DAGVTQSPTHLIKTRGQQVTLRCSPISGHKSVSWYQQVLGQGPQFIFQYYEKEERGRGNFPDRFSARQFPNYSSELNVNALLLGDSALYLCASSPWEGEETQYFGPGTRLLVL.

The chain couples TRBV20-1 to TRBJ1-2; D unclear. The CDR3 covers 11 residues. Germline V gene lookup returns CDR1 DFQATT and CDR2 SNEGSKA (reference sequence). V dropped 0 bases and J dropped 10 bases, with 9 bases sitting between them. This chain's CDR3 is CSARENKDYTF. Written as DNA, the CDR3 is TGCAGTGCTAGAGAGAACAAGGACTACACCTTC.